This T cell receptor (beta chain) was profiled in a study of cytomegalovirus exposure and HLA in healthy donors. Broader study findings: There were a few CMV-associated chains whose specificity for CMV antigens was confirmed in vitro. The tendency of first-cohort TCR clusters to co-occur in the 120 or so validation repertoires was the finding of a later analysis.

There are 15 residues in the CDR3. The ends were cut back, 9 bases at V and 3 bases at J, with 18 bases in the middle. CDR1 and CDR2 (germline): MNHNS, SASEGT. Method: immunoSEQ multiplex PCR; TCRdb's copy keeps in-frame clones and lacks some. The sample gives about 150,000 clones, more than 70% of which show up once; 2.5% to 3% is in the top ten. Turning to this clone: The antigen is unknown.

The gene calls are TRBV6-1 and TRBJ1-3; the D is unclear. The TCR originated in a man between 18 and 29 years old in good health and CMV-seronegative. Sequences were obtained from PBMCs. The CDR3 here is CASWDVRGGGNTIYF. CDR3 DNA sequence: TGTGCCAGTTGGGATGTAAGAGGAGGTGGAAACACCATATATTTT.